This TCR beta chain was sequenced in a study of T cell repertoires in cytomegalovirus infection. In regard to this clonotype: Its target is unknown.

Deletions cut 5 bases from V and 3 bases from J, with 7 bases between. The CDR3 has 13 amino acids. Germline loops: CDR1 MNHNS, CDR2 SASEGT. MiXCR was run by TCRdb on the reads, yielding one entry per CDR3 protein. In the table there are 28,000 or so distinct CDR3 sequences, roughly a fifth of which are singletons. The J gene is TRBJ2-2, the V gene TRBV6-1; no clear D. This sequence was found in a human donor in good health (CMV status not recorded). Some clones in this sample may be carry-over from other donors' samples. Specimen: CD8+ T cells from cultured PBMCs, collected from culture after CMV antigen stimulation. This chain's CDR3 is CASSTQDTGELFF. The CDR3 DNA follows: TGTGCCAGCAGTACGCAGGACACCGGGGAGCTGTTTTTT.